This T cell receptor (beta chain) is from a study of early stage breast cancer tumors. The CDR3 is 14 residues long. Germline loops: CDR1 SNHLY, CDR2 FYNNEI. The junction had 1 base not matched to a gene; V was cut back by 4 bases and J by 1 base. Here immunoSEQ multiplex PCR was the method, and the copy in TCRdb shows in-frame clones only, minus some. The sample lists fewer than 50,000 clones, over 60% occurring once. General study points: Commonly generated sequences made up most enriched TCRB sequences shared between patients.

Notes on this clone: As yet, its antigen is unknown.

The V and J genes are TRBV2 and TRBJ1-1, with 9 bases aligning to TRBD1. This TCR was sampled from a person aged 45-60 years with breast cancer. Sequenced material: blood. CDR3 nucleotide sequence: TGTGCCAGCAGTGGGGGACAGGGGAACACTGAAGCTTTCTTT. Its translation is CASSGGQGNTEAFF.